This is a list of T cell receptor beta chains from one sample in a study of cytomegalovirus exposure and HLA in healthy donors. Sequencing was performed with immunoSEQ multiplex PCR; in TCRdb, only in-frame clones are kept and a portion is missing. The table shows roughly 190,000 clones, with roughly 80% occurring only once. Sequencing was performed on PBMCs. The origin of the receptors is a man aged 35 to 55 in good health and CMV-seropositive. The CDR3 runs from the conserved cysteine through the conserved F or W. A D gene is named only where the DNA matches it firmly. Size tells how often a clone was seen (once, few, many) or the class of an expanded clone, and some rows leave it out.

v_gene	d_gene	abundance	j_gene	CDR3aa	CDR3nt
TRBV7-3	TRBD1	once	TRBJ2-7	CASSLDGGSGTGIYEQYF	TGTGCCAGCAGCTTAGACGGGGGTTCCGGGACAGGGATCTACGAGCAGTACTTC
TRBV6-1	TRBD1	NA	TRBJ2-7	CASSERTGDPYEQYF	TGTGCCAGCAGTGAAAGGACAGGGGACCCCTACGAGCAGTACTTC
TRBV7-9	TRBD1	NA	TRBJ1-5	CSVGGGTWPQHF	TGTTCCGTAGGGGGCGGGACTTGGCCCCAGCATTTT
TRBV4-2	TRBD2	NA	TRBJ2-1	CASSHTTPGRAYNEQFF	TGTGCCAGCAGCCACACGACCCCCGGGAGGGCCTACAATGAGCAGTTCTTC
TRBV5-1	NA	NA	TRBJ1-1	CASSLGGARTEAFF	TGCGCCAGCAGCTTGGGCGGGGCGCGGACTGAAGCTTTCTTT
TRBV19	NA	NA	TRBJ1-6	CASSMGPGQGYNSPLHF	TGTGCCAGTAGTATGGGCCCCGGCCAGGGCTATAATTCACCCCTCCACTTT
TRBV7-2	TRBD1	once	TRBJ2-7	CASSHPLGTGYEQYF	TGTGCCAGCAGCCATCCCCTCGGGACAGGGTACGAGCAGTACTTC
TRBV27	NA	NA	TRBJ2-5	CASTPYGAQETQYF	TGTGCCAGCACCCCCTATGGGGCCCAAGAGACCCAGTACTTC
TRBV19	NA	few	TRBJ1-1	CASSAREGVREAFF	TGTGCCAGTAGTGCCCGCGAAGGGGTACGTGAAGCTTTCTTT
TRBV7-9	TRBD2	NA	TRBJ2-5	CASSLRLAGEGETQYF	TGTGCCAGCAGCTTACGGCTAGCGGGAGAAGGAGAGACCCAGTACTTC
TRBV27	TRBD2	NA	TRBJ2-7	CASSLLPLAGFYEQYF	TGTGCCAGCAGTTTATTACCGCTAGCGGGGTTCTACGAGCAGTACTTC
TRBV27	NA	NA	TRBJ2-4	CASSWDLGGIQYF	TGTGCCAGCAGTTGGGACCTGGGGGGCATTCAGTACTTC
TRBV6-1	TRBD1	once	TRBJ1-2	CASSVGQGNYGYTF	TGTGCCAGCAGTGTTGGACAGGGAAACTATGGCTACACCTTC
TRBV18	TRBD1	NA	TRBJ1-1	CASSRIQGARGTEAFF	TGTGCCAGCTCACGGATACAGGGGGCGCGGGGCACTGAAGCTTTCTTT
TRBV28	NA	NA	TRBJ1-1	CASSPRGGRDTEAFF	TGTGCCAGCAGTCCCCGAGGGGGACGGGACACTGAAGCTTTCTTT
TRBV20-1	TRBD1	NA	TRBJ1-2	CSATGGYGYTF	TGCAGTGCTACAGGGGGCTATGGCTACACCTTC
TRBV4-1	TRBD1	NA	TRBJ2-2	CASSQMTGSNTGELFF	TGCGCCAGCAGCCAAATGACAGGGTCCAACACCGGGGAGCTGTTTTTT
TRBV18	NA	NA	TRBJ1-2	CASSPFREGGYTF	TGTGCCAGCTCACCGTTCAGGGAGGGTGGCTACACCTTC
TRBV18	TRBD1	NA	TRBJ1-2	CASSPPTGWDYGYTF	TGTGCCAGCTCACCCCCGACAGGGTGGGACTATGGCTACACCTTC
TRBV7-3	NA	NA	TRBJ1-1	CASSLELGTEAFF	TGTGCCAGCAGCTTAGAGCTCGGGACAGAAGCTTTCTTT
TRBV7-9	TRBD2	NA	TRBJ2-1	CASSSFASGDPYNEQFF	TGTGCCAGCAGCTCGTTCGCTAGCGGGGATCCCTACAATGAGCAGTTCTTC
TRBV5-4	TRBD1	NA	TRBJ2-3	CASSLTGTGTDTQYF	TGTGCCAGCAGCTTAACCGGGACAGGCACAGATACGCAGTATTTT
TRBV6-6	TRBD2	NA	TRBJ2-7	CASRTSGSSTYEQYF	TGTGCCAGCCGGACTAGCGGGAGTTCTACCTACGAGCAGTACTTC
TRBV2	TRBD1	NA	TRBJ1-5	CASSNQGAGNQPQHF	TGTGCCAGCAGTAACCAGGGGGCGGGCAATCAGCCCCAGCATTTT
TRBV19	NA	NA	TRBJ2-3	CASSIGGDGKTQYF	TGTGCCAGTAGTATAGGAGGCGACGGTAAGACGCAGTATTTT
TRBV2	NA	NA	TRBJ1-6	CASSGGRTNSPLHF	TGTGCCAGCAGTGGAGGACGGACAAATTCACCCCTCCACTTT
TRBV5-1	TRBD2	NA	TRBJ2-7	CASSPPGGTAILNEQYF	TGCGCCAGCAGCCCGCCCGGGGGGACGGCCATCCTGAACGAGCAGTACTTC
TRBV7-3	TRBD2	NA	TRBJ2-1	CASSSSGTSGDNEQFF	TGTGCCAGCAGCTCATCCGGGACTAGCGGAGACAATGAGCAGTTCTTC
TRBV6-1	TRBD2	NA	TRBJ2-2	CASSEGAGLGELFF	TGTGCCAGCAGTGAAGGAGCGGGGTTGGGGGAGCTGTTTTTT
TRBV18	NA	NA	TRBJ1-2	CASSPYGEQGRGYTF	TGTGCCAGCTCACCATACGGCGAACAGGGTAGAGGCTACACCTTC
TRBV5-5	TRBD1	NA	TRBJ1-2	CASSLAGGGGYGYTF	TGTGCCAGCAGCTTGGCAGGGGGCGGTGGCTATGGCTACACCTTC
TRBV9	TRBD2	NA	TRBJ2-2	CASTVGMGGNRELFF	TGTGCCAGCACCGTAGGAATGGGGGGGAACCGGGAGCTGTTTTTT
TRBV15	NA	NA	TRBJ2-1	CATSNPKRSYNEQFF	TGTGCCACCAGCAACCCGAAGCGGTCCTACAATGAGCAGTTCTTC
TRBV5-1	TRBD2	NA	TRBJ2-1	CASSLSGGGFNEQFF	TGCGCCAGCAGCTTGTCGGGGGGGGGTTTTAATGAGCAGTTCTTC
TRBV7-8	TRBD2	NA	TRBJ2-5	CASSPKLAGLETQYF	TGTGCCAGCTCCCCAAAACTAGCGGGATTGGAGACCCAGTACTTC
TRBV6-1	TRBD2	NA	TRBJ2-3	CASSGSPGAGGLVTQYF	TGTGCCAGCAGTGGGTCCCCAGGGGCGGGGGGTTTGGTTACGCAGTATTTT
TRBV4-1	NA	once	TRBJ1-2	CASSQEEGTQDGYTF	TGCGCCAGCAGCCAAGAGGAGGGGACCCAGGATGGCTACACCTTC
TRBV5-1	TRBD1	NA	TRBJ1-2	CASSLETGGIYGYTF	TGCGCCAGCAGCTTAGAGACAGGGGGGATCTATGGCTACACCTTC
TRBV6-5	TRBD2	once	TRBJ2-7	CASSYGGGLRFYEQYF	TGTGCCAGCAGTTACGGGGGAGGGCTGAGATTCTACGAGCAGTACTTC
TRBV19	TRBD1	once	TRBJ2-3	CASSRTGQGAADTQYF	TGTGCCAGTAGTAGAACGGGACAGGGGGCGGCAGATACGCAGTATTTT
TRBV11-3	TRBD1	NA	TRBJ2-7	CASSPGTAYEQYF	TGTGCCAGCAGCCCAGGGACAGCGTACGAGCAGTACTTC
TRBV14	NA	NA	TRBJ2-5	CASSRGHGLETQYF	TGTGCCAGCAGCCGCGGACATGGGTTGGAGACCCAGTACTTC
TRBV5-6	NA	few	TRBJ1-4	CASSTSRDPTNEKLFF	TGTGCCAGCAGTACCTCCAGGGATCCAACTAATGAAAAACTGTTTTTT
TRBV7-9	NA	NA	TRBJ2-7	CASATGRGGYEQYF	TGTGCCAGCGCAACAGGGAGGGGAGGCTACGAGCAGTACTTC
TRBV2	TRBD1	once	TRBJ1-2	CASRWTGRGYTF	TGTGCCAGCAGGTGGACAGGGAGGGGCTACACCTTC
TRBV18	TRBD1	NA	TRBJ1-5	CASSPPSGGGQGPQHF	TGTGCCAGCTCACCACCGAGCGGAGGGGGACAGGGTCCCCAGCATTTT
TRBV5-1	TRBD2	NA	TRBJ2-3	CASSLASSGSFDTQYF	TGCGCCAGCAGCTTGGCCTCTAGCGGGAGTTTTGATACGCAGTATTTT
TRBV10-3	TRBD2	NA	TRBJ2-3	CAIAGGSDTQYF	TGTGCCATCGCGGGAGGCTCAGATACGCAGTATTTT
TRBV5-1	NA	NA	TRBJ2-7	CASSLPDSTYEQYF	TGCGCCAGCAGCCTTCCCGACAGCACCTACGAGCAGTACTTC
TRBV7-9	NA	NA	TRBJ1-6	CASSLDPPSPHHF	TGTGCCAGCAGCTTAGATCCCCCTAGCCCACACCACTTT
TRBV7-8	NA	NA	TRBJ1-5	CASSASRDFSNQPQHF	TGTGCCAGCAGCGCTAGTAGGGACTTTAGCAATCAGCCCCAGCATTTT
TRBV7-2	NA	NA	TRBJ1-2	CASHRVANYGYTF	TGTGCCAGCCACAGGGTTGCTAACTATGGCTACACCTTC
TRBV11-2	TRBD2	NA	TRBJ2-7	CASSGTSGLYEQYF	TGTGCCAGCAGCGGGACTAGCGGACTTTACGAGCAGTACTTC
TRBV7-3	NA	NA	TRBJ2-2	CASSLKSRGTGELFF	TGTGCCAGCAGCTTAAAGTCTCGCGGCACCGGGGAGCTGTTTTTT
TRBV5-1	TRBD1	NA	TRBJ1-2	CASSGRTGRNYGYTF	TGCGCCAGCAGCGGAAGGACAGGGCGTAACTATGGCTACACCTTC
TRBV4-2	TRBD2	NA	TRBJ2-7	CASSQGTSGGIGAYEQYF	TGTGCCAGCAGCCAAGGGACTAGCGGGGGGATTGGCGCCTACGAGCAGTACTTC